The 29 T cell receptor beta chains in this list originate from one sample, sequenced in a study of beta chain features in type 1 diabetes. Study observations and caveats: Researchers report that Type 1 diabetes patients had moderately but significantly shorter TCRB CDR3s across all four CD4+ subsets.

These receptors lack a known antigen. Isolated RNA was reverse transcribed in full, so expressed TCRB transcripts were sequenced. Clones were sequenced by immunoSEQ multiplex PCR, and TCRdb holds only the in-frame ones, with some missing. Among 640,000 or so clones listed, about an eighth were seen once. The sample comprised naive CD4+ T cells from blood. The receptors derive from a man between 18 and 35 years old with type 1 diabetes.

This clone was picked up a small number of times. The chain joins TRBV13 to TRBJ2-5; D not certain. Germline CDR1 and CDR2: PRHDT and FYEKMQ (reference sequence). The CDR3 contains 13 residues. Trimming stripped 2 bases from V and 1 base from J, with 5 bases between. CDR3 sequence reads: CASSLYIQETQYF. CDR3 DNA: TGTGCCAGCAGCTTATACATCCAAGAGACCCAGTACTTC.

This clone was found a few times. The chain employs TRBV6-6 and TRBJ2-7; 7 bases match TRBD1. V dropped 1 base and J dropped 2; count of bases not matched to a gene: 2. CDR3 length: 14 amino acids. In germline, CDR1 is MNHNY, CDR2 SVGAGI (reference sequence). The CDR3 region is CASSYLTGPYEQYF. CDR3 bases: TGTGCCAGCAGTTACTTGACAGGGCCCTACGAGCAGTACTTC.

This chain joins TRBV19 and TRBJ1-5, with TRBD1 matching 8 bases. Germline trimming cut 11 bases from V and 4 bases from J; bases unmatched to any gene: 7. Germline V gives CDR1 LNHDA, CDR2 SQIVND (reference sequence). This CDR3 is built from 13 residues. As DNA, the CDR3 is TGTGCCGGGACAGGAGGGGCTAATCAGCCCCAGCATTTT. Translated, it gives CAGTGGANQPQHF.

The gene calls are TRBV27 and TRBJ2-7, with D perhaps matching TRBD1 (7 bases). The CDR3 loop spans 17 amino acids. Germline V gene data show CDR1 as MNHEY and CDR2 as SMNVEV (reference sequence). V lost 0 bases, J lost 2 bases, and 17 bases lay in between. CDR3 in amino acids: CASSLSVGQGGTYEQYF. In DNA, the CDR3 is TGTGCCAGCAGTTTATCCGTGGGGCAGGGGGGCACCTACGAGCAGTACTTC.

This clone turned up a few times. The V and J genes are TRBV5-1 and TRBJ2-3; perhaps TRBD1 as D (5 bases). Trimming took 4 bases from V and 4 from J, leaving 25 bases between them. The germline CDR1 and CDR2 sequences are SGHRS and YFSETQ. This CDR3 spans 18 amino acids. CDR3 nucleotides: TGCGCCAGCAGCCAACGGATGTTTGACAGTGCATCGTCAGATACGCAGTATTTT. This encodes CASSQRMFDSASSDTQYF.

The J gene is TRBJ2-1, the V gene TRBV7-2, with 9 bases matching TRBD1. Germline V lookup: CDR1 SGHTA, CDR2 FQGNSA. The V and J ends lost 0 bases and 10 bases, in that order; junction bases with no gene match: 7. The CDR3 sequence is 15 residues long. DNA of the CDR3: TGTGCCAGCAGCTTAGCGCTGACAGGGGGAGAGGAGCAGTTCTTC. This encodes CASSLALTGGEEQFF.

The rearrangement links TRBV2 to TRBJ1-5; no firm D call. The germline V gene has CDR1 SNHLY and CDR2 FYNNEI. The CDR3 covers 14 residues. Trimming shortened V by 1 base and J by 11 bases, and 15 bases separated the two germline ends. The CDR3 reads CASSEGPRKGTQHF. CDR3 in DNA: TGTGCCAGCAGTGAAGGACCCCGGAAGGGAACCCAGCATTTT.

This clone has only a few counts. The chain couples TRBV29-1 to TRBJ2-3; TRBD2 might be the D (6 bases). The CDR3 runs 17 residues. Trimming took 3 bases from V and 0 from J, leaving 19 bases between them. Germline lookup yields CDR1 SQVTM and CDR2 ANQGSEA. CDR3 amino acids: CSVDSSGAEPSTDTQYF. The CDR3 bases are TGCAGCGTTGATAGTAGCGGAGCTGAACCAAGCACAGATACGCAGTATTTT.

This clone turned up a few times. This rearrangement joins TRBV30 to TRBJ2-1; 11 nucleotides agree with TRBD2. From germline, CDR1 is GTSNPN and CDR2 SVGIG (reference sequence). The CDR3 has 15 residues. Losses at the gene ends were 4 bases for V and 0 bases for J; bases not matched to a gene: 2. The CDR3 DNA follows: TGTGCCTGGACCCTAGCGGGGGGCTCCTACAATGAGCAGTTCTTC. Translating it yields CAWTLAGGSYNEQFF.

The V gene is TRBV5-1, the J gene TRBJ1-4, with TRBD1 identical over 9 bases. V lost 4 bases to trimming and J lost 8 bases; unmatched junction nucleotides: 6. Germline V gene sequence: CDR1 SGHRS, CDR2 YFSETQ. CDR3 length: 14 amino acids. CDR3 amino acids: CASSLRTGEEKLFF. CDR3 sequence (DNA): TGCGCCAGCAGCCTACGGACAGGGGAGGAAAAACTGTTTTTT. Full variable domain (rest looked up from reference TRBV5-1 and TRBJ1-4): KAGVTQTPRYLIKTRGQQVTLSCSPISGHRSVSWYQQTPGQGLQFLFEYFSETQRNKGNFPGRFSGRQFSNSRSEMNVSTLELGDSALYLCASSLRTGEEKLFFGSGTQLSVL.

The sample holds a few counts of this clone. V and J are TRBV29-1 and TRBJ1-3, with D tentatively TRBD1 (5 bases). Trimming cost V 0 bases and J 2 bases, with 11 bases left between them. The CDR3 is 15 amino acids. CDR1 and CDR2 from the germline V gene are SQVTM and ANQGSEA. The CDR3 spells CSVEEWPGTGNTIYF. CDR3 nucleotides: TGCAGCGTTGAAGAATGGCCAGGGACTGGAAACACCATATATTTT.

The genes are TRBV4-1 and TRBJ1-4; D call uncertain. The germline CDR1 and CDR2 sequences are MGHRA and YSYEKL. Between the trimmed V and J ends, which lost 3 bases and 0 bases, there was a span of 11 bases. The CDR3 has 16 amino acids. CDR3 in amino acids: CASSHTDSATNEKLFF. CDR3 coding DNA: TGCGCCAGCAGCCACACCGATTCCGCAACTAATGAAAAACTGTTTTTT.

This clone has only a few counts. The chain employs TRBV5-1 and TRBJ1-1; D remains ambiguous. CDR3 length: 13 residues. The germline gives CDR1 SGHRS, CDR2 YFSETQ. V was clipped by 7 bases and J by 3 bases, with 13 bases between them. The CDR3 bases are TGCGCCAGCGCCCTGGACGTTGACACTGAAGCTTTCTTT. As protein: CASALDVDTEAFF.

This clone was seen a few times. V and J are TRBV7-6 and TRBJ2-7; TRBD1 aligns across 8 bases. The CDR3 covers 13 residues. With V trimmed by 4 bases and J by 7 bases, 6 bases remained unmatched. Germline V gives CDR1 SGHVS, CDR2 FNYEAQ. The CDR3 protein is CASSSGGPGEQYF. For the CDR3, the DNA is TGTGCCAGCAGCTCAGGGGGCCCGGGGGAGCAGTACTTC.

J is TRBJ2-5 and V is TRBV11-1; 7 positions match TRBD1. Germline loops: CDR1 SGHAT, CDR2 FQDESV (reference sequence). The CDR3 extends over 16 amino acids. V lost 5 bases, J lost 1 base, and 10 bases stayed unmatched. The DNA of the CDR3 is TGTGCCAGCAGCCCAAACAGGGGTGGTGGCCAAGAGACCCAGTACTTC. This sequence encodes CASSPNRGGGQETQYF.

The chain employs TRBV27 and TRBJ1-2; no definite D call. Deletions cut 0 bases from V and 4 bases from J, with 12 bases between. From germline, CDR1 is MNHEY and CDR2 SMNVEV (reference sequence). The CDR3 runs 15 residues. The CDR3 spells CASSLSLDLSYGYTF. As DNA, the CDR3 is TGTGCCAGCAGTTTATCTTTGGATCTCAGCTATGGCTACACCTTC.

This clone was detected a few times. The chain joins TRBV29-1 to TRBJ1-1; D is perhaps TRBD1 (5 bases). CDR1 is SQVTM and CDR2 is ANQGSEA in the germline V gene. V lost 3 bases, J lost 4 bases, and 15 bases lay in between. The CDR3 sequence is 14 residues long. CDR3 region: CSVEGRLASTEAFF. Written as DNA, the CDR3 is TGCAGCGTTGAGGGGCGCTTGGCTAGCACTGAAGCTTTCTTT. Complete variable domain (other parts from reference TRBV29-1 and TRBJ1-1): SAVISQKPSRDICQRGTSLTIQCQVDSQVTMMFWYRQQPGQSLTLIATANQGSEATYESGFVIDKFPISRPNLTFSTLTVSNMSPEDSSIYLCSVEGRLASTEAFFGQGTRLTVV.

This rearrangement joins TRBV6-5 to TRBJ1-6; D unresolved. The CDR3 is 14 amino acids. Germline values: CDR1 MNHEY, CDR2 SVGAGI. The germline V and J ends were trimmed by 5 bases and 5 bases, with 10 bases remaining between them. Written as DNA, the CDR3 is TGTGCCAGCAGTAGGTCCAAAGATAATTCACCCCTCCACTTT. Translated, it gives CASSRSKDNSPLHF.

This clone occurred a few times. The J gene is TRBJ2-2, the V gene TRBV5-6; possible D gene TRBD2, 6 bases. This CDR3 contains 17 residues. Trimming removed 4 bases at V and 0 bases at J, with 16 bases between. The germline V gene encodes CDR1 SGHDT and CDR2 YYEEEE. CDR3 loop: CASSPPGLNSNTGELFF. CDR3 bases: TGTGCCAGCAGCCCCCCGGGACTGAATTCGAACACCGGGGAGCTGTTTTTT.

The rearrangement joins TRBV19 to TRBJ1-2; D might be TRBD1 (5 bases). Per the germline V gene, CDR1 is LNHDA and CDR2 is SQIVND (reference sequence). V lost 4 bases and J 3 bases, leaving 15 bases between the germline ends. The length of the CDR3 is 15 residues. The CDR3: CASSSQGWRDYGYTF. In DNA form, the CDR3 reads TGTGCCAGTAGTAGCCAGGGTTGGAGGGACTATGGCTACACCTTC.

The rearrangement links TRBV7-2 to TRBJ2-1; a possible D gene is TRBD2 (5 bases). Per germline, CDR1 SGHTA and CDR2 FQGNSA. V lost 8 bases and J 0 bases, leaving 14 bases between the germline ends. The CDR3 consists of 15 residues. This chain's CDR3 is CASAGRGSSYNEQFF. CDR3 bases: TGTGCCAGCGCTGGGAGAGGGAGCTCCTACAATGAGCAGTTCTTC.

This clone came up once. The rearrangement links TRBV2 to TRBJ2-3; D could derive from TRBD1 or TRBD2 (6 bases each). Germline CDR1 SNHLY, CDR2 FYNNEI. The CDR3 totals 13 residues. Trimming pared 2 bases from V and 8 bases from J, leaving 11 bases between. CDR3 residues: CASSELQGGTQYF. DNA of the CDR3: TGTGCCAGCAGTGAATTACAGGGAGGTACGCAGTATTTT.

The gene calls are TRBV6-6 and TRBJ2-7; tentative D call: TRBD1 (6 bases). The V and J ends lost 6 bases and 0 bases respectively, with 12 bases between them. Germline CDR1 MNHNY, CDR2 SVGAGI (reference sequence). The CDR3 has 14 residues. The CDR3: CASREQGNSYEQYF. CDR3 nucleotide sequence: TGTGCCAGCAGGGAGCAGGGGAACTCCTACGAGCAGTACTTC.

Comment on this clone: At the DNA level, this CDR3 is encoded by other sequences in the same sample as well. The chain couples TRBV30 to TRBJ1-3; maybe TRBD1 (5 bases). V lost 0 bases and J 7 bases, leaving 10 bases between the germline ends. Germline loops: CDR1 GTSNPN, CDR2 SVGIG (reference sequence). The CDR3 has 13 residues. The CDR3: CAWSVGLGNTIYF. In DNA form, the CDR3 reads TGTGCCTGGAGTGTGGGACTAGGCAACACCATATATTTT.

The chain joins TRBV7-8 to TRBJ2-3; perhaps TRBD1 as D (6 bases). V lost 1 base to trimming and J lost 0 bases, with 11 bases between them. This CDR3 has 16 residues. The germline V gene has CDR1 SGHVS and CDR2 FQNEAQ. DNA for the CDR3: TGTGCCAGCAGCTTAGGGACAGCGAAGAGCACAGATACGCAGTATTTT. The encoded protein is CASSLGTAKSTDTQYF.

This clone has more than one count but fewer than ten. The chain has TRBV14 and TRBJ2-1; 10 positions agree with TRBD2. This CDR3 is 17 amino acids long. V dropped 0 bases and J dropped 6; count of bases not matched to a gene: 8. Looked up from germline, CDR1 is SGHDN and CDR2 is FVKESK. The CDR3 nucleotides are TGTGCCAGCAGCCAAGAACGAGCGGGGGGGCCGGCCAATGAGCAGTTCTTC. Its protein product is CASSQERAGGPANEQFF.

In this sample, this clone turned up a few times. The CDR3 sequence: CAWSLRTGRGTDTQYF. The CDR3 DNA reads as TGTGCCTGGAGTCTCCGGACAGGGAGAGGCACAGATACGCAGTATTTT. The chain is built from TRBV30 and TRBJ2-3; 8 nucleotides agree with TRBD1. Germline assignment: CDR1 GTSNPN and CDR2 SVGIG (reference sequence). The CDR3 extends over 16 amino acids. V lost 2 bases and J lost 1; bases outside the gene matches: 8.

In its sample, this clone was seen a few times. V usage is TRBV7-2 and J usage is TRBJ1-2, with D perhaps TRBD1 (6 bases). The germline V gene has CDR1 SGHTA and CDR2 FQGNSA. This CDR3 contains 17 residues. Deletions cut 7 bases from V and 0 bases from J, with 21 bases between. In nucleotides, the CDR3 is TGTGCCAGCACCCCTAGCGGCTCCAGGGGATCTAACTATGGCTACACCTTC. Translating it yields CASTPSGSRGSNYGYTF.

Here the CDR3 DNA reads TGTGCCAGCAGCAAAGCGGCAGTAACACGATATTTC. It translates to CASSKAAVTRYF. The chain links TRBV21-1 to TRBJ2-7; the table gives TRBD1 as D, unverified against the DNA. TRBV21-1 is a known pseudogene. The CDR3 runs 12 residues.